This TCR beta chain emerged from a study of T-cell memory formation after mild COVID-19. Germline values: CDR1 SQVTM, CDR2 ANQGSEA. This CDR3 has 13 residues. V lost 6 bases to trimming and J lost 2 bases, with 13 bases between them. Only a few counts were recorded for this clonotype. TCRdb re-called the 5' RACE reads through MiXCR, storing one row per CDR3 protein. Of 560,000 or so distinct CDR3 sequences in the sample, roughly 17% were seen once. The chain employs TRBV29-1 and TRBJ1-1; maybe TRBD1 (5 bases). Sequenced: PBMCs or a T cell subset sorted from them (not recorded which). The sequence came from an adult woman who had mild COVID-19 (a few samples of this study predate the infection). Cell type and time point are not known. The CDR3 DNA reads TGCAGCGTCCGTCGAACAGGCAACACTGAAGCTTTCTTT. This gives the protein CSVRRTGNTEAFF.